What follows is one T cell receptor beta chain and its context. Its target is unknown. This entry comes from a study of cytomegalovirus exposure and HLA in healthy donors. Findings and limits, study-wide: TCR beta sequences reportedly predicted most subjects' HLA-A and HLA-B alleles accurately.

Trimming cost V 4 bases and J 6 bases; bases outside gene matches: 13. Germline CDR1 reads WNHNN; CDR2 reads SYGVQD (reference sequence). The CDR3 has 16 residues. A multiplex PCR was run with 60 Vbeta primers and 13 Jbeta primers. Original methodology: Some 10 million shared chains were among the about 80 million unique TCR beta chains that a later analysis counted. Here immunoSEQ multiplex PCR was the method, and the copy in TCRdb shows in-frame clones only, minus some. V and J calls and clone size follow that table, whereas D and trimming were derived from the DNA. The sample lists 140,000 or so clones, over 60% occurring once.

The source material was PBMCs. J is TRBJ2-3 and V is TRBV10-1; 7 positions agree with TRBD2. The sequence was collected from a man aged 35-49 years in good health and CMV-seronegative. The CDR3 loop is CASSGSEAGDPDTQYF. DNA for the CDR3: TGCGCCAGCAGTGGAAGTGAGGCGGGGGACCCGGATACGCAGTATTTT.